This T cell receptor (beta chain) comes out of a study of blood T cell repertoires in COVID-19. Study in general: Whether acute or convalescent, the COVID-19 samples came from the United States, Italy and Spain. Sample material is recorded as cDNA or gDNA derived from T cells, B-cell-depleted T cells, or PBMCs.

Participants spanned ages roughly 18 to 90 years and resided in roughly 26 US areas. Recovered Cohort 3 donors showed two negative PCRs, clearance, or symptom resolution. Method: immunoSEQ multiplex PCR; TCRdb's copy keeps in-frame clones and lacks some. The repertoire holds around 480,000 clones, with 75% to 90% as singletons. Germline loops: CDR1 SGHVS, CDR2 FQNEAQ. This CDR3 has 16 residues. The ends were cut back, 4 bases at V and 8 bases at J, with 21 bases in the middle. The chain joins TRBV7-8 to TRBJ2-1, with D possibly being TRBD2 (5 bases). This receptor was taken from a woman under 30 who had recovered from COVID-19. The sequencing sample was made of PBMCs or T cells enriched from blood (not recorded which). CDR3 nucleotide sequence: TGTGCCAGCAGCTCGAGGCGGGTGCGGCTAAACGATGAGCAGTTCTTC. This sequence encodes CASSSRRVRLNDEQFF.